This TCR beta chain derives from a study of cytomegalovirus exposure and HLA in healthy donors. Study-wide findings and caveats: Common viral pathogens were later found to be apparently linked to several of the most significant clusters. Apparent HLA restriction characterized most CMV-associated TCR beta chains in a later analysis. Sequences of the TCR beta chain were said to predict the HLA-A and HLA-B alleles of most subjects accurately. Upon later analysis, HLA-associated TCR beta chains proved more clonally expanded than other, equally common chains.

Of note for this clone: The target antigen is unknown.

The study ran its PCR with 60 Vbeta and 13 Jbeta primers. This table comes from immunoSEQ multiplex PCR, and its TCRdb copy is limited to in-frame clones, with some not included. The profile shows about 170,000 clones, more than 70% of them singletons. Germline V gene sequence: CDR1 SGHNT, CDR2 YYREEE (reference sequence). The ends lost 1 base at V and 6 bases at J; junction bases unmatched: 10. This CDR3 has 17 residues. V usage is TRBV5-4 and J usage is TRBJ2-7; TRBD2 aligns across 13 bases. Sequenced: PBMCs. The receptor was isolated from a male donor in good health and CMV-seronegative. Written as DNA, the CDR3 is TGTGCCAGCAGCTTGAACCCAGGACTAGCGGGAGTTCGCGAGCAGTACTTC. Translation gives CASSLNPGLAGVREQYF.